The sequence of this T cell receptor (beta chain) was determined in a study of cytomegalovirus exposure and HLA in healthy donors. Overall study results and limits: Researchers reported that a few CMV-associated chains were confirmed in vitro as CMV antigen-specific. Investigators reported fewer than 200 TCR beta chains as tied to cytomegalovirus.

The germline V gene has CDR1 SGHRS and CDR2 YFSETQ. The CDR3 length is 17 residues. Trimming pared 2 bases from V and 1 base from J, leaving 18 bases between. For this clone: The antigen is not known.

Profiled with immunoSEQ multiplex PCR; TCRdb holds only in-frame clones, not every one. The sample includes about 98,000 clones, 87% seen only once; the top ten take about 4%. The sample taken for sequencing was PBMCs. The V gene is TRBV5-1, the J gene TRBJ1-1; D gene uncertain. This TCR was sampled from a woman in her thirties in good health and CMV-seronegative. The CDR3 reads CASSFLGLQVTNTEAFF. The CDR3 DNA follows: TGCGCCAGCAGCTTCCTTGGACTGCAGGTTACGAACACTGAAGCTTTCTTT.